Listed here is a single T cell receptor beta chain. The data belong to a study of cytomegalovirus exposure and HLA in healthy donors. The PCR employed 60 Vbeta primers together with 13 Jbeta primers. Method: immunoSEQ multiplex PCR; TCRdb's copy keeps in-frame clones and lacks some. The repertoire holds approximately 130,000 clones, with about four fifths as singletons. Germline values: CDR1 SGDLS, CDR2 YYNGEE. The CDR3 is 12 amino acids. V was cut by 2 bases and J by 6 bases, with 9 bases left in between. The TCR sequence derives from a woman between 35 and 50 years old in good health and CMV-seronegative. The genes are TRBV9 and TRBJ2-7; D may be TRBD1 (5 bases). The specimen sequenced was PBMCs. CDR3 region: CASSVGQGEQYF. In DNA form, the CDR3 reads TGTGCCAGCAGCGTGGGCCAGGGCGAGCAGTACTTC.